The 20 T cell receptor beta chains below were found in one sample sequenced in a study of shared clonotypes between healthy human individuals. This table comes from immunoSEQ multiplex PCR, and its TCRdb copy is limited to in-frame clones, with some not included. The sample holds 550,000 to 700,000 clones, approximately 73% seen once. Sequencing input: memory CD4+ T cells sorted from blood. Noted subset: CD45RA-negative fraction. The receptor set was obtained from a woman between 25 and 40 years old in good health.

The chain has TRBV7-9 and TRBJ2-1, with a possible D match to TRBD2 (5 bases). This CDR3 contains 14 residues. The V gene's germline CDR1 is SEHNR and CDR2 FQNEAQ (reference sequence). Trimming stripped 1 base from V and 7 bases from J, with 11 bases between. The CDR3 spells CASSLGGLFNEQFF. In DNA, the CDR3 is TGTGCCAGCAGCTTAGGAGGACTCTTTAATGAGCAGTTCTTC. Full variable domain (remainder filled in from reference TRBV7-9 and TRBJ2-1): DTGVSQNPRHKITKRGQNVTFRCDPISEHNRLYWYRQTLGQGPEFLTYFQNEAQLEKSRLLSDRFSAERPKGSFSTLEIQRTEQGDSAMYLCASSLGGLFNEQFFGPGTRLTVL.

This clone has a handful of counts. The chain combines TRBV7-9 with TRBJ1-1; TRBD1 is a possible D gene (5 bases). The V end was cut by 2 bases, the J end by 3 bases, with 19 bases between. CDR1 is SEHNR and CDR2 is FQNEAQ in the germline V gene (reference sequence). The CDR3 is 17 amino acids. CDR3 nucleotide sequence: TGTGCCAGCAGCTTAAGGGGTGCGAGGGAGGAGGACACTGAAGCTTTCTTT. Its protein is CASSLRGAREEDTEAFF.

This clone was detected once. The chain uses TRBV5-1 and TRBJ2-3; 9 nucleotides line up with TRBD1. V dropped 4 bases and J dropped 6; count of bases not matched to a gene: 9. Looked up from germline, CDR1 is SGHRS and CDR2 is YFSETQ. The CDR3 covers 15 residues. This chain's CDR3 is CASSTSTGGEDTQYF. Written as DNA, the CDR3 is TGCGCCAGCAGCACCTCGACAGGGGGGGAGGATACGCAGTATTTT.

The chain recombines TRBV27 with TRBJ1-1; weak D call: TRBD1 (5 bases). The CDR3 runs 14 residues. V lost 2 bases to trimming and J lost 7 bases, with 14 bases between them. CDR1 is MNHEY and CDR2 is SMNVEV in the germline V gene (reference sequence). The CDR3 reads CASSLGSWGGEAFF. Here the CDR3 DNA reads TGTGCCAGCAGTTTAGGGTCGTGGGGGGGTGAAGCTTTCTTT.

The CDR3, as DNA: TGCGCCAGCAGTGTACAGGGTGCTTGGGGTCAGCCCCAGCATTTT. Its translation is CASSVQGAWGQPQHF. The V and J genes are TRBV10-2 and TRBJ1-5, with D possibly being TRBD1 (6 bases). There are 15 residues in the CDR3. Trimming took off 4 bases at V and 6 bases at J, with 16 bases between the two ends. Germline V gene sequence: CDR1 WSHSY, CDR2 SAAADI.

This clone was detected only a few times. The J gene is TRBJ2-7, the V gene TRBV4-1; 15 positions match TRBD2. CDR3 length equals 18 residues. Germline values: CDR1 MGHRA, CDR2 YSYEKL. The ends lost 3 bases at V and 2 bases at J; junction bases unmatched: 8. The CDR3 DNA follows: TGCGCCAGCAGCCAGGGCTGGACTAGCGGGAGGGAGGCCTACGAGCAGTACTTC. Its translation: CASSQGWTSGREAYEQYF.

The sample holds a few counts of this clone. The DNA of the CDR3 is TGTGCCAGCAGCTTGGATCAGGGGGCGTATGGCTACACCTTC. This translates into CASSLDQGAYGYTF. The chain links TRBV5-4 to TRBJ1-2; 8 positions agree with TRBD1. Germline V lookup: CDR1 SGHNT, CDR2 YYREEE (reference sequence). The CDR3 sequence is 14 residues long. Trimming took 0 bases from V and 5 from J; bases not matched to a gene: 3.

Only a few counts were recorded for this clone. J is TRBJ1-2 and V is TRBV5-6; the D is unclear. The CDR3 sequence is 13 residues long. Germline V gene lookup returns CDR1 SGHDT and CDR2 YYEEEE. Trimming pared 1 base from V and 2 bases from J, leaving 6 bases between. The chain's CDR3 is CASSLTENYGYTF. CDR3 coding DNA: TGTGCCAGCAGCTTGACGGAAAACTATGGCTACACCTTC.

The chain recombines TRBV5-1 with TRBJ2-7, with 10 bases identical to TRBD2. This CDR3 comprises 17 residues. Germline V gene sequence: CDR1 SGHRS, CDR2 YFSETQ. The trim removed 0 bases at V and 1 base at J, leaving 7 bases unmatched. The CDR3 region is CASSLAPSGSWSYEQYF. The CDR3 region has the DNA TGCGCCAGCAGCTTGGCCCCTAGCGGGAGTTGGTCCTACGAGCAGTACTTC.

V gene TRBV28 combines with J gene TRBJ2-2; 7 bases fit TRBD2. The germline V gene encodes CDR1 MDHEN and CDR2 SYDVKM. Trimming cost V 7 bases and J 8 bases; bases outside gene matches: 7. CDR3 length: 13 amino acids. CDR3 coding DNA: TGTGCCAGCAATGCGGGAGCCCCGGGGGAGCTGTTTTTT. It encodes CASNAGAPGELFF.

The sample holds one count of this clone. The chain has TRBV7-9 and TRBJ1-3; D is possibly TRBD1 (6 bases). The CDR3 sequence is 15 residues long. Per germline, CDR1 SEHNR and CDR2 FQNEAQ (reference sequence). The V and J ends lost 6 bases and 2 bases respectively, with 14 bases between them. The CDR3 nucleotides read TGTGCCAGCAGACTAACAGGGATGGCTGGAAACACCATATATTTT. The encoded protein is CASRLTGMAGNTIYF.

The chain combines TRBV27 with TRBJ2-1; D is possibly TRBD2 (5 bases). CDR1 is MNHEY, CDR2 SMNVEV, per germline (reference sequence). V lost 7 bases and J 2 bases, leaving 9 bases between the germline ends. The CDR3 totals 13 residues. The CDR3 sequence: CASNEGTYNEQFF. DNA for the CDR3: TGTGCCAGCAACGAGGGTACCTACAATGAGCAGTTCTTC.

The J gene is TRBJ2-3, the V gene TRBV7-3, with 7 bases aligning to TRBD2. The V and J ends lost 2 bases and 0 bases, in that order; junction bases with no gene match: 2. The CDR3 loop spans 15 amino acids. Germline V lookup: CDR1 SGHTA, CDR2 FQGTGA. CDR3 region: CASSLRSGSTDTQYF. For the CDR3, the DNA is TGTGCCAGCAGCTTACGTAGCGGGAGCACAGATACGCAGTATTTT.

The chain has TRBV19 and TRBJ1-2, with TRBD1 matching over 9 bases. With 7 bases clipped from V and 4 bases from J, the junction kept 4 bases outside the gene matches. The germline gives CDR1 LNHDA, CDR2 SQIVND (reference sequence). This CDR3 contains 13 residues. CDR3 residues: CASTGQGFYGYTF. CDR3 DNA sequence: TGTGCCAGTACGGGACAGGGTTTCTATGGCTACACCTTC.

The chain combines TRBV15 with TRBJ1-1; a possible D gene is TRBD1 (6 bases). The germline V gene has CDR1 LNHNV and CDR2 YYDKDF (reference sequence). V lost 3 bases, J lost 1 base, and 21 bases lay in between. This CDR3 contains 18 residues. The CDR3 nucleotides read TGTGCCACCAGCAGGAGGAGAGGAAGGACAGAGAGGAACACTGAAGCTTTCTTT. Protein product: CATSRRRGRTERNTEAFF.

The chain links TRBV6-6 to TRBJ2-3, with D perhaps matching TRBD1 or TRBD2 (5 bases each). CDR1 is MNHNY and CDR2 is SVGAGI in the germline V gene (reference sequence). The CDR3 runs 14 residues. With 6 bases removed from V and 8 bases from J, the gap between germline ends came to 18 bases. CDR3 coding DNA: TGTGCCAGCAGGGGGGACGGGCTAAGCCCTACGCAGTATTTT. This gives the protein CASRGDGLSPTQYF.

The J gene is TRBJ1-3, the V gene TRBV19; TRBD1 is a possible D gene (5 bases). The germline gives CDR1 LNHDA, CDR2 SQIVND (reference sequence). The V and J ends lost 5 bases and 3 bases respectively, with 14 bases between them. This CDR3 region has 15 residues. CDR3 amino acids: CASSAVEGFGNTIYF. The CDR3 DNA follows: TGTGCCAGTAGTGCCGTCGAGGGGTTTGGAAACACCATATATTTT. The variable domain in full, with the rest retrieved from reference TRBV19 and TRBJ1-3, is DGGITQSPKYLFRKEGQNVTLSCEQNLNHDAMYWYRQDPGQGLRLIYYSQIVNDFQKGDIAEGYSVSREKKESFPLTVTSAQKNPTAFYLCASSAVEGFGNTIYFGEGSWLTVV.

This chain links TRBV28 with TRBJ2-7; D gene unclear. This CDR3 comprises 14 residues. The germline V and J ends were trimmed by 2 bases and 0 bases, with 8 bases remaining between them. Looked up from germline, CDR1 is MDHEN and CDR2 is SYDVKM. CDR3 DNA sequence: TGTGCCAGCAGTTTACACGGAGACTCCTACGAGCAGTACTTC. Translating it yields CASSLHGDSYEQYF.

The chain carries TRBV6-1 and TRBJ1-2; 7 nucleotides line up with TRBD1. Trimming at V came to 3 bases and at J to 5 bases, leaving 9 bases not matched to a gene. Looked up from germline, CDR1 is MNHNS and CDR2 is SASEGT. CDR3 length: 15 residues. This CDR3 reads CASSDRQGGRYGYTF. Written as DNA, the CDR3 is TGTGCCAGCAGTGACCGACAGGGCGGGAGGTATGGCTACACCTTC.

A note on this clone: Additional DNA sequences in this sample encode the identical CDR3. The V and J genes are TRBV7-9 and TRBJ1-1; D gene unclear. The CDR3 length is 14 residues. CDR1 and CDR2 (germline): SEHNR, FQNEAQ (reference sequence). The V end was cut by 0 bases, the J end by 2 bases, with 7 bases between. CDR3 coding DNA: TGTGCCAGCAGCTTAGCGCTGGGAAACACTGAAGCTTTCTTT. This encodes CASSLALGNTEAFF.